Below are 26 T cell receptor beta chains sequenced from a single sample in a study of blood T cell repertoires in COVID-19. Sequencing was performed with immunoSEQ multiplex PCR; in TCRdb, only in-frame clones are kept and a portion is missing. The profile shows approximately 260,000 clones, approximately 86% of them singletons. Sequencing was done on a sample of PBMCs or T cells enriched from blood (not recorded which). Receptors originate from a woman aged 40 to 50 with acute COVID-19.

The J gene is TRBJ2-1, the V gene TRBV2, with D uncertain. CDR3 length equals 16 residues. Trimming removed 6 bases at V and 0 bases at J, with 15 bases between. Per the germline V gene, CDR1 is SNHLY and CDR2 is FYNNEI. DNA of the CDR3: TGTGCCAGCAGCCCACCCGGTGTTAGCTCCTACAATGAGCAGTTCTTC. It codes for CASSPPGVSSYNEQFF.

The chain carries TRBV10-3 and TRBJ2-1; 7 nucleotides match TRBD1. The V and J ends lost 2 bases and 4 bases, in that order; junction bases with no gene match: 14. The CDR3 loop spans 18 amino acids. The germline V gene encodes CDR1 ENHRY and CDR2 SYGVKD. The CDR3 loop reads CAISERQGVEIKYNEQFF. CDR3 coding DNA: TGTGCCATCAGTGAGCGGCAGGGGGTGGAAATAAAATACAATGAGCAGTTCTTC.

This chain links TRBV9 with TRBJ2-1; unclear D gene. Germline lookup yields CDR1 SGDLS and CDR2 YYNGEE. The CDR3 extends over 15 amino acids. The V end was cut by 2 bases, the J end by 0 bases, with 9 bases between. In DNA, the CDR3 is TGTGCCAGCAGCGTCCTTGAGAGCTCCTACAATGAGCAGTTCTTC. It codes for CASSVLESSYNEQFF.

The chain recombines TRBV25-1 with TRBJ2-1; TRBD2 aligns across 11 bases. The CDR3 totals 16 residues. Germline V CDR1 and CDR2: MGHDK, SYGVNS. Unmatched junction bases numbered 5, after V lost 7 bases and J lost 0 bases. The CDR3 spells CASTRLAGSSYNEQFF. CDR3 bases: TGTGCCAGCACCCGACTAGCGGGAAGCTCCTACAATGAGCAGTTCTTC.

V and J are TRBV7-9 and TRBJ1-6; no definite D call. Germline-derived CDR1 and CDR2 are SEHNR and FQNEAQ (reference sequence). CDR3 length equals 14 residues. The V end lost 2 bases, the J end lost 5 bases, and 7 bases lay between the germline ends. The CDR3 region is CASSLQSDNSPLHF. CDR3 nucleotide sequence: TGTGCCAGCAGCTTACAGAGCGATAATTCACCCCTCCACTTT.

For this clone: A read error may account for a junction end that differs from germline. This sequence joins TRBV7-6 and TRBJ1-6; no definite D call. From germline, CDR1 is SGHVS and CDR2 FNYEAQ. CDR3 length: 12 residues. The CDR3 sequence is CASSSNNSPLHF. The CDR3 nucleotides read TGTGCCAGCAGCTCCAATAATTCACCCCTCCACTTT.

The chain couples TRBV7-9 to TRBJ2-7, with D unclear. The V gene's germline CDR1 is SEHNR and CDR2 FQNEAQ (reference sequence). The CDR3 covers 12 residues. With 4 bases removed from V and 0 bases from J, the gap between germline ends came to 4 bases. The CDR3 DNA follows: TGTGCCAGCAGCTCAAACTCCTACGAGCAGTACTTC. This translates into CASSSNSYEQYF.

The chain is built from TRBV5-4 and TRBJ2-3; 8 bases are shared with TRBD2. CDR1 SGHNT and CDR2 YYREEE come from the germline V gene (reference sequence). J was trimmed by 2 bases and V by 4 bases; bases with no gene match: 6. This CDR3 has 15 residues. Written as DNA, the CDR3 is TGTGCCAGCAGCCCTCAACTAGCGGCCACAGATACGCAGTATTTT. Translating gives CASSPQLAATDTQYF.

The CDR3 nucleotides are TGTGCCAGCAGTGTCCCAGGGGGCGAAGGCTACACCTTC. Translating it yields CASSVPGGEGYTF. The V gene is TRBV12-3 or TRBV12-4, the J gene TRBJ1-2; 8 nucleotides match TRBD1. This CDR3 is built from 13 residues. J lost 8 bases, V lost 5 bases, and 7 bases had no gene match.

V usage is TRBV7-8 and J usage is TRBJ2-1; D not resolved. The CDR3 has 15 amino acids. Germline assignment: CDR1 SGHVS and CDR2 FQNEAQ. V lost 2 bases to trimming and J lost 1 base, with 9 bases between them. CDR3 DNA sequence: TGTGCCAGCAGCTTATTGGCAGAATCCTACAATGAGCAGTTCTTC. Amino acid sequence: CASSLLAESYNEQFF. Looking up the rest from reference TRBV7-8 and TRBJ2-1 gives the full variable domain: GAGVSQSPRYKVAKRGQDVALRCDPISGHVSLFWYQQALGQGPEFLTYFQNEAQLDKSGLPSDRFFAERPEGSVSTLKIQRTQQEDSAVYLCASSLLAESYNEQFFGPGTRLTVL.

The rearrangement joins TRBV9 to TRBJ2-7, with 8 bases identical to TRBD2. V shed 4 bases, J shed 3 bases, and the junction held 6 bases outside the gene matches. Germline V gene data show CDR1 as SGDLS and CDR2 as YYNGEE. The CDR3 is 14 amino acids. The CDR3 coding sequence is TGTGCCAGCAGCCCCAGCGGGAGCTTCTACGAGCAGTACTTC. Translation: CASSPSGSFYEQYF.

This clone was seen a single time. The chain carries TRBV28 and TRBJ2-7, with 7 bases fitting TRBD1. Losses at the gene ends were 4 bases for V and 2 bases for J; bases not matched to a gene: 2. CDR1 is MDHEN and CDR2 is SYDVKM in the germline V gene. The CDR3 spans 13 residues. The CDR3 sequence is CASSSTGPYEQYF. CDR3 nucleotide sequence: TGTGCCAGCAGTTCGACAGGGCCCTACGAGCAGTACTTC.

The chain is built from TRBV6-5 and TRBJ2-2; D perhaps matches TRBD1 (6 bases). Per germline, CDR1 MNHEY and CDR2 SVGAGI. The CDR3 sequence is 15 residues long. Trimming shortened V by 3 bases and J by 3 bases, and 11 bases separated the two germline ends. The CDR3 DNA is TGTGCCAGCAGTTATCAGGGGTTTGACACCGGGGAGCTGTTTTTT. Translation gives CASSYQGFDTGELFF.

The rearrangement uses TRBV11-1 and TRBJ2-5; D remains ambiguous. V lost 1 base and J 5 bases, leaving 5 bases between the germline ends. The CDR3 covers 12 residues. Germline CDR1 and CDR2: SGHAT and FQDESV (reference sequence). The CDR3 DNA is TGTGCCAGCAGCTTAGAGAGCGAGACCCAGTACTTC. It specifies CASSLESETQYF. The full variable domain, its missing parts supplied by reference TRBV11-1 and TRBJ2-5, is EAEVAQSPRYKITEKSQAVAFWCDPISGHATLYWYRQILGQGPELLVQFQDESVVDDSQLPKDRFSAERLKGVDSTLKIQPAELGDSAMYLCASSLESETQYFGPGTRLLVL.

This CDR3 is CASSLRRADQPQHF. For the CDR3, the DNA is TGTGCCAGCAGCTTGCGCAGGGCGGACCAGCCCCAGCATTTT. The genes are TRBV5-5 and TRBJ1-5; perhaps TRBD1 as D (5 bases). Germline lookup yields CDR1 SGHKS and CDR2 YYEKEE (reference sequence). The CDR3 extends over 14 amino acids. V shed 1 base and J shed 7 bases, with 12 bases lying between them.

The chain is built from TRBV18 and TRBJ2-2, with D perhaps matching TRBD1 (6 bases). V was shortened by 0 bases and J by 5 bases, with 16 bases between the two germline ends. Germline loops: CDR1 KGHSH, CDR2 LQKENI. This CDR3 region has 17 residues. In DNA, the CDR3 is TGTGCCAGCTCACCACCCTTTGGACAGAGGGGGACCGGGGAGCTGTTTTTT. This translates into CASSPPFGQRGTGELFF.

The chain is built from TRBV6-6 and TRBJ1-1, with a weak D call TRBD1 (5 bases). The CDR3 spans 15 residues. V gave up 2 bases and J gave up 5 bases, with 15 bases separating them. The germline V gene has CDR1 MNHNY and CDR2 SVGAGI (reference sequence). The CDR3 protein is CASSYTRRGETEAFF. The DNA of the CDR3 is TGTGCCAGCAGTTACACCCGGAGGGGAGAAACTGAAGCTTTCTTT.

V and J are TRBV18 and TRBJ1-1; unclear D gene. V gave up 3 bases and J gave up 2 bases, with 7 bases separating them. The CDR3 is 13 residues long. Germline loops: CDR1 KGHSH, CDR2 LQKENI. For the CDR3, the DNA is TGTGCCAGCTCACCGGCGGTAAACACTGAAGCTTTCTTT. Residues: CASSPAVNTEAFF.

The J gene is TRBJ1-2, the V gene TRBV5-1; 7 positions agree with TRBD1. Germline lookup yields CDR1 SGHRS and CDR2 YFSETQ. With V trimmed by 4 bases and J by 3 bases, 3 bases remained unmatched. This CDR3 spans 13 amino acids. CDR3 in DNA: TGCGCCAGCAGCGTAGACAGGGACTATGGCTACACCTTC. This encodes CASSVDRDYGYTF.

V and J are TRBV30 and TRBJ1-2; D might be TRBD1 (5 bases). There are 13 residues in the CDR3. V lost 1 base to trimming and J lost 7 bases, with 13 bases between them. Per the germline V gene, CDR1 is GTSNPN and CDR2 is SVGIG (reference sequence). CDR3 nucleotide sequence: TGTGCCTGGAGTGGGGCCCCGGGGGGTGGCTACACCTTC. Amino acids: CAWSGAPGGGYTF.

The chain has TRBV7-9 and TRBJ2-1, with 11 bases that match TRBD2. The trim removed 5 bases at V and 7 bases at J, leaving 10 bases unmatched. This CDR3 contains 16 residues. Germline V CDR1 and CDR2: SEHNR, FQNEAQ (reference sequence). CDR3 sequence reads: CASSKIAGGPGNEQFF. DNA of the CDR3: TGTGCCAGCAGCAAGATAGCGGGAGGGCCGGGAAATGAGCAGTTCTTC.

The CDR3 DNA reads as TGTGCAAGTCGGGGACAGCCCTATGGCTACACCTTC. Amino acids: CASRGQPYGYTF. The rearrangement uses TRBV12-2 and TRBJ1-2; the table's D gene call, TRBD1, was not cross checked with the DNA. TRBV12-2 is annotated as a pseudogene. This CDR3 is built from 12 residues.

This sequence joins TRBV11-2 and TRBJ2-2; D is perhaps TRBD1 (6 bases). The ends were cut back, 4 bases at V and 4 bases at J, with 13 bases in the middle. Germline loops: CDR1 SGHAT, CDR2 FQNNGV. This CDR3 is built from 15 residues. DNA of the CDR3: TGTGCCAGCAGCTCAGGACAGCCGGGCACCGGGGAGCTGTTTTTT. Amino acid sequence: CASSSGQPGTGELFF.

This clone has more than one count but fewer than ten. In nucleotides, the CDR3 is TGTGCCAGCTCATCATGGGACAGGGGAAACACCATATATTTT. Amino acid sequence: CASSSWDRGNTIYF. The chain recombines TRBV18 with TRBJ1-3; 8 nucleotides line up with TRBD1. The V gene end was trimmed by 5 bases and the J gene end by 4 bases; junction bases not matched to a gene: 4. Germline CDR1 and CDR2: KGHSH and LQKENI. This CDR3 region has 14 residues.

The J gene is TRBJ1-3, the V gene TRBV11-3, with 7 bases aligning to TRBD1. With V trimmed by 5 bases and J by 0 bases, 7 bases remained unmatched. Germline CDR1 and CDR2: SGHNT and YENEEA. This CDR3 contains 16 residues. The CDR3 nucleotides are TGTGCCAGCAGCGGGCAGGGACAGATCTCTGGAAACACCATATATTTT. As protein: CASSGQGQISGNTIYF. Full variable domain (rest looked up from reference TRBV11-3 and TRBJ1-3): EAGVVQSPRYKIIEKKQPVAFWCNPISGHNTLYWYLQNLGQGPELLIRYENEEAVDDSQLPKDRFSAERLKGVDSTLKIQPAELGDSAVYLCASSGQGQISGNTIYFGEGSWLTVV.

V is TRBV4-1 and J is TRBJ2-1; 12 bases align to TRBD2. Germline CDR1 is MGHRA and CDR2 is YSYEKL. CDR3 size: 16 residues. With V trimmed by 5 bases and J by 7 bases, 9 bases remained unmatched. The CDR3 coding sequence is TGCGCCAGCAGCTCCCGGACTAGCGGGATAGTAAATGAGCAGTTCTTC. Encoded protein: CASSSRTSGIVNEQFF.